This entry lists 17 T cell receptor beta chains sequenced from one sample in a study of blood T cell repertoires in COVID-19 (dated by TCRdb to 2020 to 2022). The library was prepared using the immunoSEQ multiplex PCR assay. TCRdb provides this immuneACCESS table in a form limited to in-frame rearrangements. Some clones are lacking; in checked studies, under half of them reflect an unresolved V gene, and why the rest are absent is not known. The table for this sample lists some 240,000 clones; 90% of them were counted only once. The top ten hold under 2.5% of the sample. Sequences were obtained from peripheral blood. The receptors here all came from a woman aged 60-75 years with COVID-19, enrolled during active disease.

This clone was seen only a few times. The rearrangement joins TRBV9 to TRBJ1-2; 8 bases match TRBD1. The V and J ends lost 0 bases and 5 bases, in that order; junction bases with no gene match: 3. Germline V gives CDR1 SGDLS, CDR2 YYNGEE. The CDR3 sequence is 14 residues long. For the CDR3, the DNA is TGTGCCAGCAGCGTAGCAGGGGGCGAGTATGGCTACACCTTC. Protein: CASSVAGGEYGYTF.

This chain joins TRBV19 and TRBJ1-4, with TRBD1 identical over 9 bases. The germline V gene has CDR1 LNHDA and CDR2 SQIVND (reference sequence). The CDR3 extends over 15 amino acids. After removal of 6 bases from V and 4 bases from J, the junction contained 6 bases not matched to a gene. CDR3 protein: CASSEQGAFNEKLFF. The CDR3 bases are TGTGCCAGTAGCGAACAGGGGGCATTTAATGAAAAACTGTTTTTT.

This chain uses TRBV7-2 with TRBJ1-2; D uncertain. Trimming left V 3 bases short and J 7 bases short, with 21 bases between. The CDR3 runs to 16 residues. The germline CDR1 and CDR2 sequences are SGHTA and FQGNSA. DNA of the CDR3: TGTGCCAGCAGCTTCGGAAGGAACTATCCCCTAAGTGGCTACACCTTC. It specifies CASSFGRNYPLSGYTF.

The V and J genes are TRBV4-1 and TRBJ1-2; a weak D match, TRBD1 (6 bases). The CDR3 sequence is 15 residues long. Germline CDR1 is MGHRA and CDR2 is YSYEKL. Deletions cut 5 bases from V and 7 bases from J, with 20 bases between. CDR3 nucleotides: TGCGCCAGCAGCAACCACAGGGTGATGGGGAGTGGCTACACCTTC. Its translation is CASSNHRVMGSGYTF.

This chain uses TRBV9 with TRBJ2-3; 8 nucleotides match TRBD2. V was pared by 2 bases and J by 1 base, with 0 bases of the junction left unmatched. The germline V gene has CDR1 SGDLS and CDR2 YYNGEE. The CDR3 extends over 14 amino acids. CDR3 loop: CASSVTSGTDTQYF. As DNA, the CDR3 is TGTGCCAGCAGCGTGACTAGCGGCACAGATACGCAGTATTTT.

This rearrangement joins TRBV5-5 to TRBJ1-1, with 9 bases identical to TRBD1. Germline trimming cut 4 bases from V and 6 bases from J; bases unmatched to any gene: 7. CDR1 is SGHKS and CDR2 is YYEKEE in the germline V gene (reference sequence). CDR3 length: 14 residues. This CDR3 reads CASSGGQGFAEAFF. CDR3 nucleotide sequence: TGTGCCAGCAGCGGGGGACAGGGATTTGCTGAAGCTTTCTTT.

This clone was detected only once. The V gene is TRBV5-1, the J gene TRBJ1-2, with TRBD1 identical over 9 bases. Unmatched junction bases numbered 8, after V lost 4 bases and J lost 4 bases. Germline CDR1 and CDR2: SGHRS and YFSETQ. The CDR3 runs 15 residues. CDR3 sequence reads: CASSPGTGFSYGYTF. CDR3 sequence (DNA): TGCGCCAGCAGCCCCGGGACAGGGTTCAGCTATGGCTACACCTTC.

The CDR3 nucleotides are TGTGCCAGTAGTATCTTCGCAGGGTACTCTGGAAACACCATATATTTT. As protein: CASSIFAGYSGNTIYF. V and J are TRBV19 and TRBJ1-3, with TRBD1 as a possible D gene (5 bases). Germline lookup yields CDR1 LNHDA and CDR2 SQIVND (reference sequence). V lost 3 bases, J lost 0 bases, and 12 bases lay in between. CDR3 length: 16 amino acids.

The genes are TRBV7-8 and TRBJ2-5, with D possibly being TRBD2 (6 bases). Trimming removed 1 base at V and 6 bases at J, with 15 bases between. The germline CDR1 and CDR2 sequences are SGHVS and FQNEAQ. The CDR3 length is 15 residues. Written as DNA, the CDR3 is TGTGCCAGCAGCTTAGACCGGGGCGGGGAAAAGACCCAGTACTTC. Protein: CASSLDRGGEKTQYF.

The V call is TRBV4-3, the J call TRBJ2-7; tentative D call: TRBD1 (6 bases). The CDR3 runs 17 residues. The V end was cut by 0 bases, the J end by 3 bases, with 18 bases between. CDR1 is LGHNA and CDR2 is YSLEER in the germline V gene. Written as DNA, the CDR3 is TGCGCCAGCAGCCAAGAAATACAGGGATTCGTTCACTACGAGCAGTACTTC. Encoded protein: CASSQEIQGFVHYEQYF.

This clone has a single count. The rearrangement joins TRBV18 to TRBJ1-4, with a possible D match to TRBD1 (5 bases). The germline V and J ends were trimmed by 1 base and 2 bases, with 11 bases remaining between them. Germline lookup yields CDR1 KGHSH and CDR2 LQKENI. CDR3 length: 16 residues. CDR3 amino acids: CASSPQGMGTNEKLFF. Written as DNA, the CDR3 is TGTGCCAGCTCACCACAGGGGATGGGGACTAATGAAAAACTGTTTTTT.

The rearrangement links TRBV7-3 to TRBJ1-2; 7 nucleotides align to TRBD1. CDR3 length: 15 amino acids. CDR1 and CDR2 from the germline V gene are SGHTA and FQGTGA. Losses at the gene ends were 5 bases for V and 0 bases for J; bases not matched to a gene: 6. The CDR3 bases are TGTGCCAGCAGCCTGACGGGGACAGCTAACTATGGCTACACCTTC. Encoded protein: CASSLTGTANYGYTF. Full variable domain (outside the CDR3, taken from reference TRBV7-3 and TRBJ1-2): GAGVSQTPSNKVTEKGKYVELRCDPISGHTALYWYRQSLGQGPEFLIYFQGTGAADDSGLPNDRFFAVRPEGSVSTLKIQRTERGDSAVYLCASSLTGTANYGYTFGSGTRLTVV.

The chain links TRBV18 to TRBJ2-2, with D possibly TRBD1 on 6 matching bases. Germline V gene data show CDR1 as KGHSH and CDR2 as LQKENI. V was cut by 5 bases and J by 3 bases, with 10 bases left in between. This CDR3 has 14 residues. CDR3 sequence: CASSDTGHTGELFF. The CDR3 DNA follows: TGTGCCAGCTCAGATACAGGGCACACCGGGGAGCTGTTTTTT.

The chain uses TRBV9 and TRBJ1-2, with a tentative D call TRBD1 (5 bases). V gave up 4 bases and J gave up 4 bases, with 11 bases separating them. The CDR3 extends over 13 amino acids. CDR1 is SGDLS, CDR2 YYNGEE, per germline. The CDR3 DNA follows: TGTGCCAGCAGCCCCCCCGGGGGCTATGGCTACACCTTC. Translating it yields CASSPPGGYGYTF.

The chain couples TRBV5-1 to TRBJ1-2; TRBD1 matches 8 bases. This CDR3 region has 14 residues. The trim removed 4 bases at V and 9 bases at J, leaving 11 bases unmatched. CDR1 is SGHRS and CDR2 is YFSETQ in the germline V gene. The CDR3 DNA follows: TGCGCCAGCAGCCAAAGGACAGGGACATCGAGCTACACCTTC. This sequence encodes CASSQRTGTSSYTF.

Comments on this clone: Relative to the germline gene, one junction end is altered; a read error may explain this. The chain has TRBV5-5 and TRBJ1-1; D not certain. CDR1 is SGHKS and CDR2 is YYEKEE in the germline V gene (reference sequence). CDR3 length: 14 residues. CDR3 coding DNA: TGTGCCAGCACCTTGGGCCAGTCGAACACTGAAGCTTTCTTT. The encoded protein is CASTLGQSNTEAFF.

The J gene is TRBJ2-5, the V gene TRBV5-1, with TRBD1 identical over 8 bases. CDR1 is SGHRS and CDR2 is YFSETQ in the germline V gene. This CDR3 spans 16 amino acids. With V trimmed by 0 bases and J by 4 bases, 8 bases remained unmatched. CDR3 DNA: TGCGCCAGCAGCTTGGGTAGCGGACAGGGCAGAGAGACCCAGTACTTC. The encoded protein is CASSLGSGQGRETQYF.